This note documents a single T cell receptor beta chain sequence. Its antigen is unidentified. This sample was included in a study of cytomegalovirus exposure and HLA in healthy donors. Whole-study results and caveats: Associated with HLA alleles at 0.05 false discovery rate in a later analysis were 16,951 TCR beta sequences. The listing of 150 to 200 TCR beta chains classed them as cytomegalovirus-associated. Relative to equally common others, HLA-associated TCR beta chains showed greater clonal expansion in a later analysis. A later analysis linked a missense DCLRE1C variant to TCR beta V- and J-gene trimming.

In the PCR, 60 Vbeta and 13 Jbeta primers were used. Data came from immunoSEQ multiplex PCR; TCRdb stores just in-frame clones and leaves some out. In all, the sample yields about 44,000 clones. Germline V CDR1 and CDR2: SGHNT, YYREEE (reference sequence). This CDR3 is 14 amino acids long. Losses at the gene ends were 8 bases for V and 7 bases for J; bases not matched to a gene: 13. The sample consisted of PBMCs. This chain links TRBV5-4 with TRBJ2-7; 9 bases are a match to TRBD2. The TCR originated in a male donor in good health and CMV-seronegative. CDR3 nucleotide sequence: TGTGCCAGTCGCGCGGGAGGGGATCTACAGGAGCAGTACTTC. Translating it yields CASRAGGDLQEQYF.